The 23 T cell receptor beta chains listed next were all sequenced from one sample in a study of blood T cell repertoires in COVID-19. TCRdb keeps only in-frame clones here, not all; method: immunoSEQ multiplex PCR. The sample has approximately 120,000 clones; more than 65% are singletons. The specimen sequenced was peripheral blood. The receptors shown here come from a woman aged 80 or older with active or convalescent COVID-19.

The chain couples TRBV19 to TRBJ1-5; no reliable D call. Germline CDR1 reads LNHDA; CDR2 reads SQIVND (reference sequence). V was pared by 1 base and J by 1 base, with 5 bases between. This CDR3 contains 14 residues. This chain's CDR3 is CASSIGGSNQPQHF. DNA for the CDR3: TGTGCCAGTAGTATAGGCGGGAGCAATCAGCCCCAGCATTTT.

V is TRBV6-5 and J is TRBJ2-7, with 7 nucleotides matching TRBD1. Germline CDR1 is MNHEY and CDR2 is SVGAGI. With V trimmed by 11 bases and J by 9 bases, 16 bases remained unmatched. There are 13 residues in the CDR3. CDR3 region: CAVRDSQLIGQYF. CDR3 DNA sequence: TGTGCCGTAAGGGACAGCCAATTAATCGGGCAGTACTTC.

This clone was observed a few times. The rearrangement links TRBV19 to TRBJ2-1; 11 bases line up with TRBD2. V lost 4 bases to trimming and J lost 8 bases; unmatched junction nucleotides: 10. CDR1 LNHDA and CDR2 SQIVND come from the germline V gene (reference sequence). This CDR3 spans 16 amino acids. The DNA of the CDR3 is TGTGCCAGTAGTACCTCGGTACTAGCGGGAGTGTATGAGCAGTTCTTC. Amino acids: CASSTSVLAGVYEQFF.

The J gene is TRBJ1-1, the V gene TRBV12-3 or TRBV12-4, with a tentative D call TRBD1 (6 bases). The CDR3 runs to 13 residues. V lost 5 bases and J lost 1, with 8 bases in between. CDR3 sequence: CASSQGPNTEAFF. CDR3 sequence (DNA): TGTGCCAGCAGTCAGGGGCCGAACACTGAAGCTTTCTTT.

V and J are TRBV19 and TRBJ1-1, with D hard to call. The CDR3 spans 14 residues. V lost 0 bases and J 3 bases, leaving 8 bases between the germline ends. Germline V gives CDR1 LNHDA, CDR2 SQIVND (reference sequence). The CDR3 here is CASSIDRRHTEAFF. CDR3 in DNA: TGTGCCAGTAGTATAGATCGGCGGCACACTGAAGCTTTCTTT.

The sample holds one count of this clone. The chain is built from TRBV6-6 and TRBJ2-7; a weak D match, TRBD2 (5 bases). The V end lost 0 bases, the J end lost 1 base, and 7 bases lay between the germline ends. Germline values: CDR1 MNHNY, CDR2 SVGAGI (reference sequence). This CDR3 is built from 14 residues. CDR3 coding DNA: TGTGCCAGCAGTTACTCGGGGAGTTCCTACGAGCAGTACTTC. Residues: CASSYSGSSYEQYF.

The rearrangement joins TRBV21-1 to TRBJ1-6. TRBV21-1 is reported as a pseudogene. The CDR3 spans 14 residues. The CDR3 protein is CASSKDSYNSPLHF. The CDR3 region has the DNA TGTGCCAGCAGCAAAGATAGCTATAATTCACCCCTCCACTTT.

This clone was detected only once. DNA for the CDR3: TGTGCCAGCAGCCCTCAGGGTAGCAATCAGCCCCAGCATTTT. It encodes CASSPQGSNQPQHF. The chain uses TRBV9 and TRBJ1-5; D possibly corresponds to TRBD1 (5 bases). V lost 4 bases and J lost 0, with 8 bases in between. Germline assignment: CDR1 SGDLS and CDR2 YYNGEE. This CDR3 spans 14 amino acids.

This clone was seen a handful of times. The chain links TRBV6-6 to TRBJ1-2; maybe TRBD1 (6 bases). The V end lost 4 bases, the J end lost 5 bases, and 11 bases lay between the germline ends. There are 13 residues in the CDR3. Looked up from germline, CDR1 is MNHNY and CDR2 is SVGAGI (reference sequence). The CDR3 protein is CASSSQGVYGYTF. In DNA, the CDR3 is TGTGCCAGCAGTTCACAGGGAGTATATGGCTACACCTTC.

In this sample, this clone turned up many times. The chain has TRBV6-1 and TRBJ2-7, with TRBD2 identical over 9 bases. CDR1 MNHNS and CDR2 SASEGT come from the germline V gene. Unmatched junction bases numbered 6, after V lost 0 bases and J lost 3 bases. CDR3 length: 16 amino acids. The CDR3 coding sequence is TGTGCCAGCAGTGAAGCGGGCCAGCGGGGGGACTACGAGCAGTACTTC. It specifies CASSEAGQRGDYEQYF.

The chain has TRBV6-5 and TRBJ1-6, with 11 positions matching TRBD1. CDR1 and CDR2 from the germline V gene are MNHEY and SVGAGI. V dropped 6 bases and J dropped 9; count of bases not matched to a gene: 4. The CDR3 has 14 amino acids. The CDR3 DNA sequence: TGTGCCAGCAGCGGACAGGGGGCTGGTTCACCCCTCCACTTT. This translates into CASSGQGAGSPLHF.

In nucleotides, the CDR3 is TGCGCCAGCAGCTTGATTACGGGGGGCCGGGAGACCCAGTACTTC. Its protein product is CASSLITGGRETQYF. This chain links TRBV5-1 with TRBJ2-5; possibly TRBD2 for D (7 bases). The CDR3 is 15 amino acids. V lost 1 base, J lost 5 bases, and 15 bases lay in between. Per the germline V gene, CDR1 is SGHRS and CDR2 is YFSETQ. The whole variable domain, remainder taken from reference TRBV5-1 and TRBJ2-5, is KAGVTQTPRYLIKTRGQQVTLSCSPISGHRSVSWYQQTPGQGLQFLFEYFSETQRNKGNFPGRFSGRQFSNSRSEMNVSTLELGDSALYLCASSLITGGRETQYFGPGTRLLVL.

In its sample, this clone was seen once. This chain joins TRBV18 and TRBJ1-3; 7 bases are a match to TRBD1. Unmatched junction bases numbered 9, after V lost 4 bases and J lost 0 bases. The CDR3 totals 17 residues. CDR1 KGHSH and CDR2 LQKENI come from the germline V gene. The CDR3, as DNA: TGTGCCAGCTCACAATTGGGACAGATATTCTCTGGAAACACCATATATTTT. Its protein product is CASSQLGQIFSGNTIYF.

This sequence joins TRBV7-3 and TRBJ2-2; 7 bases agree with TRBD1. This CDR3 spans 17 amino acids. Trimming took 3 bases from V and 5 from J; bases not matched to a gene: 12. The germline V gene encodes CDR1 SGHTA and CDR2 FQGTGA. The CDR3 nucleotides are TGTGCCAGCAGCTTTCTTGCTTTTTCAGGGGGAACCGGGGAGCTGTTTTTT. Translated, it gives CASSFLAFSGGTGELFF.

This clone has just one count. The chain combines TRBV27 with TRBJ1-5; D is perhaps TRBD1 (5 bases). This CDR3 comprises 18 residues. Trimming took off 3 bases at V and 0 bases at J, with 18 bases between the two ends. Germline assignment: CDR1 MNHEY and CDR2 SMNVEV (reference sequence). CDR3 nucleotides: TGTGCCAGCAGTTTGTCGGCAGGGTGGGTCTATAGCAATCAGCCCCAGCATTTT. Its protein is CASSLSAGWVYSNQPQHF.

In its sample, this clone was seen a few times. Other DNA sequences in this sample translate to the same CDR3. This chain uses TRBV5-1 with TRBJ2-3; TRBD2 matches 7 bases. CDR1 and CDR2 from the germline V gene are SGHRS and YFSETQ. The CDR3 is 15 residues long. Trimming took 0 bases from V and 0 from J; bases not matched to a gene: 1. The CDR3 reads CASSLVSGSTDTQYF. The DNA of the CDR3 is TGCGCCAGCAGCTTGGTTAGCGGGAGCACAGATACGCAGTATTTT.

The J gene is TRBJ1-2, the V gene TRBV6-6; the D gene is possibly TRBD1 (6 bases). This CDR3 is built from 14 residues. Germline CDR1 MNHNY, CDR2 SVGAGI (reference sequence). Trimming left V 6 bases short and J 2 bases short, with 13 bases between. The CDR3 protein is CASREGGINYGYTF. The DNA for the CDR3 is TGTGCCAGCAGAGAGGGGGGGATAAACTATGGCTACACCTTC.

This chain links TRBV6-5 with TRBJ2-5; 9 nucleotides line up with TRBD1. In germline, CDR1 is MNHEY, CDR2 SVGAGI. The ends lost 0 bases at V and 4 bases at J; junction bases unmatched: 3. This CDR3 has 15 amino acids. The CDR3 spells CASSYSLTGGETQYF. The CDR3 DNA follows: TGTGCCAGCAGTTACTCGTTGACAGGGGGAGAGACCCAGTACTTC.

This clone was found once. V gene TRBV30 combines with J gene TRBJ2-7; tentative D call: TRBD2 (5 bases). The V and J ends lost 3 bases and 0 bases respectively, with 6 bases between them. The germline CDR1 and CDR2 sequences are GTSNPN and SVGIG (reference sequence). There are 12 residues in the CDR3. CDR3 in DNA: TGTGCCTGGAGGGGGAGCTCCTACGAGCAGTACTTC. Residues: CAWRGSSYEQYF.

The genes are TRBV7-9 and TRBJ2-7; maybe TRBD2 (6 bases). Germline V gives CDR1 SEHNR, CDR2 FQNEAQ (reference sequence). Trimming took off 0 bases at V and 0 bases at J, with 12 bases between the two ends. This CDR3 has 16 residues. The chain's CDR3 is CASSLAPGGTSYEQYF. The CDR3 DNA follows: TGTGCCAGCAGCTTAGCCCCTGGGGGGACCTCCTACGAGCAGTACTTC. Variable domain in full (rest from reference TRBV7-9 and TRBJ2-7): DTGVSQNPRHKITKRGQNVTFRCDPISEHNRLYWYRQTLGQGPEFLTYFQNEAQLEKSRLLSDRFSAERPKGSFSTLEIQRTEQGDSAMYLCASSLAPGGTSYEQYFGPGTRLTVT.

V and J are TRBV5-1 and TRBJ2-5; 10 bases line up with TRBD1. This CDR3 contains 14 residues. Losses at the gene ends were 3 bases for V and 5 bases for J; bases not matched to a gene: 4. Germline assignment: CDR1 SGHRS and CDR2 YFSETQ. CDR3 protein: CASSWDRGGETQYF. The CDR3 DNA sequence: TGCGCCAGCAGCTGGGACAGGGGTGGGGAGACCCAGTACTTC.

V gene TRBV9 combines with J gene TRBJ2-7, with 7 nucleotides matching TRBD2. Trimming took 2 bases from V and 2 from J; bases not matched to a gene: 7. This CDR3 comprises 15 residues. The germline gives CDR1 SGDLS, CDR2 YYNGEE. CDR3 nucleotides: TGTGCCAGCAGCGTGGTCGCGGGAGCCACCTACGAGCAGTACTTC. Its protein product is CASSVVAGATYEQYF.

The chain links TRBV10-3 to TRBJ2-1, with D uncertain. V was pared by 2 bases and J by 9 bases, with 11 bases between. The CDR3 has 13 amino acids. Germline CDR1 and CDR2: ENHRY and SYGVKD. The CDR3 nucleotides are TGTGCCATCAGTGAGACTATCGCACGTGAGCAGTTCTTC. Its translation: CAISETIAREQFF.